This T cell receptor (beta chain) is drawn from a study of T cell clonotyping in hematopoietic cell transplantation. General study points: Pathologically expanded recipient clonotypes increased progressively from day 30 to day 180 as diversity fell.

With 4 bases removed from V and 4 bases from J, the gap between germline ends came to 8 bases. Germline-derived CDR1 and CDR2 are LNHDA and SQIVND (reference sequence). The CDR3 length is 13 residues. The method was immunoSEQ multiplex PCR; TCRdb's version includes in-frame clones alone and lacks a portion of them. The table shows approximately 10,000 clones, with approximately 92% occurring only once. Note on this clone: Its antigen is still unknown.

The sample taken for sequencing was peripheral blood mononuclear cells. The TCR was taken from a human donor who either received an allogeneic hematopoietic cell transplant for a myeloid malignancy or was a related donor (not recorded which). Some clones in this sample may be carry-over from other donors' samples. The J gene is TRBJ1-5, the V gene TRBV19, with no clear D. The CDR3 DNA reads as TGTGCCAGTAGTACCACGCGTAATCAGCCCCAGCATTTT. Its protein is CASSTTRNQPQHF.